These 15 T cell receptor beta chains were sequenced from one sample in a study of blood T cell repertoires in COVID-19. Here immunoSEQ multiplex PCR was the method, and the copy in TCRdb shows in-frame clones only, minus some. The data hold about 60,000 clones, with roughly four fifths observed a single time. The sequencing input was peripheral blood. All receptors derive from a woman aged 80 or over with acute or convalescent COVID-19.

The rearrangement links TRBV5-1 to TRBJ1-1; a weak D match, TRBD1 (6 bases). The CDR3 length is 14 residues. Trimming took 3 bases from V and 2 from J, leaving 11 bases between them. Germline V gene sequence: CDR1 SGHRS, CDR2 YFSETQ. CDR3 in amino acids: CASSSLQGNTEAFF. The CDR3 DNA sequence: TGCGCCAGCAGCTCCCTACAGGGTAACACTGAAGCTTTCTTT.

The rearrangement uses TRBV5-1 and TRBJ2-7, with D possibly matching TRBD2 (5 bases). Germline-derived CDR1 and CDR2 are SGHRS and YFSETQ. This CDR3 is 14 amino acids long. V lost 0 bases, J lost 5 bases, and 12 bases lay in between. CDR3 in amino acids: CASSLAGDSHEQYF. CDR3 in DNA: TGCGCCAGCAGCTTGGCCGGGGATTCCCACGAGCAGTACTTC.

This clone has a handful of counts. The rearrangement joins TRBV19 to TRBJ1-3; TRBD1 matches at 11 bases. The V segment lost 4 bases and the J segment 3 bases; nucleotides outside the gene matches: 8. Germline V gene lookup returns CDR1 LNHDA and CDR2 SQIVND (reference sequence). The CDR3 sequence is 17 residues long. CDR3 residues: CASSTGQGAVGGNTIYF. The CDR3 DNA sequence: TGTGCCAGTAGTACCGGACAGGGGGCGGTAGGTGGAAACACCATATATTTT. Combining the CDR3 with reference TRBV19 and TRBJ1-3 gives the whole variable domain DGGITQSPKYLFRKEGQNVTLSCEQNLNHDAMYWYRQDPGQGLRLIYYSQIVNDFQKGDIAEGYSVSREKKESFPLTVTSAQKNPTAFYLCASSTGQGAVGGNTIYFGEGSWLTVV.

The table lists this clone with a few counts. The chain joins TRBV18 to TRBJ2-7, with D perhaps matching TRBD2 (7 bases). V was shortened by 0 bases and J by 3 bases, with 15 bases between the two germline ends. CDR3 size: 16 residues. Germline V lookup: CDR1 KGHSH, CDR2 LQKENI. CDR3 in DNA: TGTGCCAGCTCACCACCCTCAAGGGGGACTAACTACGAGCAGTACTTC. It is translated as CASSPPSRGTNYEQYF.

V usage is TRBV11-2 and J usage is TRBJ1-1; TRBD1 might be the D (5 bases). The CDR3 has 14 residues. Trimming left V 5 bases short and J 1 base short, with 11 bases between. Germline CDR1 reads SGHAT; CDR2 reads FQNNGV. The CDR3 here is CASSNRGRNTEAFF. CDR3 nucleotides: TGTGCCAGCAGCAACCGGGGGAGGAACACTGAAGCTTTCTTT.

This chain links TRBV3-1 (or the pseudogene TRBV3-2) with TRBJ2-3, with 10 bases aligning to TRBD2. Germline V gives CDR1 LGHDT, CDR2 YNNKEL (reference sequence). J was trimmed by 0 bases and V by 4 bases; bases with no gene match: 4. The CDR3 sequence is 16 residues long. The DNA for the CDR3 is TGTGCCAGCAGCCCTCCTAGCGGGGGAAGCACAGATACGCAGTATTTT. It is translated as CASSPPSGGSTDTQYF.

This clone was observed a single time. The chain has TRBV7-3 and TRBJ2-2; TRBD2 matches at 8 bases. The length of the CDR3 is 14 residues. Germline V gene sequence: CDR1 SGHTA, CDR2 FQGTGA. Trimming at V came to 5 bases and at J to 4 bases, leaving 3 bases not matched to a gene. CDR3 loop: CASSRGGATGELFF. The CDR3 DNA is TGTGCCAGCAGCCGGGGGGGAGCCACCGGGGAGCTGTTTTTT.

This clone was picked up a small number of times. This rearrangement joins TRBV12-3 or TRBV12-4 to TRBJ2-3; 7 bases align to TRBD1. After removal of 6 bases from V and 4 bases from J, the junction contained 1 base not matched to a gene. This CDR3 comprises 12 residues. CDR3 nucleotide sequence: TGTGCCAGCAGAGGGGGCCCAGATACGCAGTATTTT. Translation: CASRGGPDTQYF.

The table lists this clone with a count of one. The J gene is TRBJ2-6, the V gene TRBV25-1, with a tentative D call TRBD2 (6 bases). In germline, CDR1 is MGHDK, CDR2 SYGVNS. CDR3 length: 18 residues. V was pared by 3 bases and J by 0 bases, with 15 bases between. The CDR3 sequence is CASSDSGSPHSGANVLTF. The CDR3 DNA reads TGTGCCAGCAGTGACAGCGGGTCTCCCCACTCTGGGGCCAACGTCCTGACTTTC.

The CDR3 DNA is TGTGCCAGTAAGGGGCCCAACACCGGGGAGCTGTTTTTT. Protein sequence: CASKGPNTGELFF. The gene calls are TRBV19 and TRBJ2-2; tentative D call: TRBD1 (5 bases). V shed 7 bases and J shed 2 bases, with 8 bases lying between them. Looked up from germline, CDR1 is LNHDA and CDR2 is SQIVND (reference sequence). The CDR3 consists of 13 residues.

Note on this clone: A read error may account for a junction end that differs from germline. The chain has TRBV29-1 and TRBJ1-2, with D possibly TRBD1 on 6 matching bases. There are 12 residues in the CDR3. Germline CDR1 SQVTM, CDR2 ANQGSEA. The CDR3 spells CSVKDRFGGYTF. The CDR3 coding sequence is TGCAGCGTTAAAGACAGGTTTGGTGGCTACACCTTC. The variable domain in full, with the rest retrieved from reference TRBV29-1 and TRBJ1-2, is SAVISQKPSRDICQRGTSLTIQCQVDSQVTMMFWYRQQPGQSLTLIATANQGSEATYESGFVIDKFPISRPNLTFSTLTVSNMSPEDSSIYLCSVKDRFGGYTFGSGTRLTVV.

The chain links TRBV3-1 (or the pseudogene TRBV3-2) to TRBJ1-1, with D hard to call. This CDR3 comprises 15 residues. The germline V gene encodes CDR1 LGHDT and CDR2 YNNKEL (reference sequence). With 1 base removed from V and 4 bases from J, the gap between germline ends came to 13 bases. The CDR3 reads CASSQGRTGSTEAFF. For the CDR3, the DNA is TGTGCCAGCAGCCAAGGCAGGACGGGAAGCACTGAAGCTTTCTTT.

The V gene is TRBV7-8, the J gene TRBJ2-1; 7 nucleotides line up with TRBD2. The trim removed 6 bases at V and 3 bases at J, leaving 11 bases unmatched. Germline-derived CDR1 and CDR2 are SGHVS and FQNEAQ. The CDR3 extends over 16 amino acids. In nucleotides, the CDR3 is TGTGCCAGCAGTCGTGCCGGGACTACGCACTACAATGAGCAGTTCTTC. This translates into CASSRAGTTHYNEQFF.

The chain combines TRBV15 with TRBJ1-2; no reliable D call. This CDR3 comprises 13 residues. Germline V gives CDR1 LNHNV, CDR2 YYDKDF (reference sequence). The V end lost 0 bases, the J end lost 3 bases, and 5 bases lay between the germline ends. The CDR3 protein is CATSRESDYGYTF. CDR3 nucleotides: TGTGCCACCAGCAGAGAGTCCGACTATGGCTACACCTTC.

The chain couples TRBV2 to TRBJ1-5, with 7 positions matching TRBD1. Germline V gene lookup returns CDR1 SNHLY and CDR2 FYNNEI. J was trimmed by 4 bases and V by 3 bases; bases with no gene match: 6. The CDR3 contains 15 residues. The CDR3 loop is CASSDRGIGNQPQHF. The CDR3 DNA is TGTGCCAGCAGTGACAGGGGGATCGGTAATCAGCCCCAGCATTTT.